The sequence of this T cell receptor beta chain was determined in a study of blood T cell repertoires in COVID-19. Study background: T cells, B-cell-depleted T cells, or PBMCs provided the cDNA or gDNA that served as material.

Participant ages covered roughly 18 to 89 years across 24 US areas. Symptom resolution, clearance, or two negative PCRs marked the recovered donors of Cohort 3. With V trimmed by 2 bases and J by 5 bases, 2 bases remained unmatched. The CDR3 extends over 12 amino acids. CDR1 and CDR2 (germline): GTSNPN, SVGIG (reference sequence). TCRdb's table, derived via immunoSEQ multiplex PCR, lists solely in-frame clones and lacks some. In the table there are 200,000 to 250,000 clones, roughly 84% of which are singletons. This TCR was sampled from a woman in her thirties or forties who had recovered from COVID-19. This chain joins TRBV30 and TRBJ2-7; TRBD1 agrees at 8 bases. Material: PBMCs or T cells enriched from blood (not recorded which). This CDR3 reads CAWSPDRDEQYF. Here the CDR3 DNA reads TGTGCCTGGAGTCCGGACAGGGACGAGCAGTACTTC.